These 9 T cell receptor beta chains were sequenced from one sample in a study of naive and memory T cell subsets. Amplification of ligated cDNA took four PCR rounds with SP2 and nested alpha and beta constant primers. From the 5' RACE reads, TCRdb called clonotypes with MiXCR, one entry per CDR3 protein. The sample includes about 62,000 distinct CDR3 sequences, approximately 8.5% seen only once; the top ten take about 19%. An oligonucleotide containing a UMI was ligated to the 3' end of TCR cDNA. The receptor set was obtained from a female donor in good health.

The chain employs TRBV4-2 and TRBJ2-5; D is tentatively TRBD1 or TRBD2 (5 bases each). The CDR3 is 13 amino acids. In germline, CDR1 is LGHNA, CDR2 YNFKEQ. With 3 bases removed from V and 5 bases from J, the gap between germline ends came to 10 bases. The CDR3 sequence is CASSQGTWETQYF. The CDR3 nucleotides read TGTGCCAGCAGCCAGGGGACCTGGGAGACCCAGTACTTC.

This clonotype was picked up a small number of times. As DNA, the CDR3 is TGTGCCAGCAGTTTTCACAGTGAAGCTTTCTTT. The encoded protein is CASSFHSEAFF. This sequence joins TRBV28 and TRBJ1-1, with D unresolved. V lost 3 bases and J 7 bases, leaving 6 bases between the germline ends. The CDR3 length is 11 residues. The germline V gene has CDR1 MDHEN and CDR2 SYDVKM.

In its sample, this clonotype was seen a few times. The chain has TRBV28 and TRBJ2-7; tentatively, D is TRBD1 (6 bases). The CDR3 consists of 12 residues. Germline V gene sequence: CDR1 MDHEN, CDR2 SYDVKM. V was trimmed by 7 bases and J by 5 bases, leaving 12 bases between them. The CDR3 loop is CASTRTEDEQYF. CDR3 bases: TGTGCCAGCACTCGGACAGAGGACGAGCAGTACTTC.

Here the CDR3 reads CASSLELAGTYEQYF. DNA of the CDR3: TGCGCCAGCAGCTTGGAACTAGCGGGGACCTACGAGCAGTACTTC. The chain combines TRBV5-1 with TRBJ2-7; 10 nucleotides match TRBD2. V dropped 0 bases and J dropped 2; count of bases not matched to a gene: 2. The germline gives CDR1 SGHRS, CDR2 YFSETQ. The CDR3 is made up of 15 amino acids.

This rearrangement joins TRBV6-5 to TRBJ2-1, with 8 positions matching TRBD2. The germline V gene encodes CDR1 MNHEY and CDR2 SVGAGI. The trim removed 0 bases at V and 3 bases at J, leaving 7 bases unmatched. The CDR3 contains 17 residues. CDR3 nucleotides: TGTGCCAGCAGTTACTCGCCCCCAGCGGGGGTCTACAATGAGCAGTTCTTC. This gives the protein CASSYSPPAGVYNEQFF.

This clonotype turned up a few times. The chain carries TRBV7-9 and TRBJ1-1; 7 positions match TRBD1. From germline, CDR1 is SEHNR and CDR2 FQNEAQ (reference sequence). V dropped 5 bases and J dropped 0; count of bases not matched to a gene: 6. The CDR3 is made up of 15 amino acids. The CDR3 sequence is CASSPGGNMNTEAFF. As DNA, the CDR3 is TGTGCCAGCAGCCCAGGGGGAAACATGAACACTGAAGCTTTCTTT.

This clonotype occurred a few times. The rearrangement links TRBV19 to TRBJ2-5; 11 positions match TRBD2. After removal of 3 bases from V and 2 bases from J, the junction contained 5 bases not matched to a gene. Germline CDR1 LNHDA, CDR2 SQIVND (reference sequence). The CDR3 is 16 amino acids. The CDR3 DNA follows: TGTGCCAGTAGTATCTCTAGCGGGGGGAAGCAAGAGACCCAGTACTTC. This codes for CASSISSGGKQETQYF.

This clonotype was observed a few times. This chain connects TRBV30 to TRBJ2-1; 9 bases are shared with TRBD2. The germline V gene encodes CDR1 GTSNPN and CDR2 SVGIG (reference sequence). The CDR3 spans 14 residues. V shed 5 bases, J shed 7 bases, and the junction held 9 bases outside the gene matches. In nucleotides, the CDR3 is TGTGCCTGGTGTTTTAGCGGGGGTGGGAATGAGCAGTTCTTC. This sequence encodes CAWCFSGGGNEQFF.

This clonotype was picked up many times. The chain links TRBV2 to TRBJ1-2, with a possible D match to TRBD1 (5 bases). Germline CDR1 is SNHLY and CDR2 is FYNNEI. V lost 7 bases and J lost 3, with 9 bases in between. The CDR3 covers 12 residues. The CDR3 DNA reads TGTGCCAGCACCGAGGGGTACTATGGCTACACCTTC. This codes for CASTEGYYGYTF.